Each of the 6 T cell receptor beta chains below was sequenced from the same sample in a study of shared clonotypes between healthy human individuals. TCRdb's copy holds only in-frame clones and misses some; the assay was immunoSEQ multiplex PCR. The sample contains some 1.5 million clones, 96% of which appear only once. Material: naive CD4+ T cells sorted from blood. Subset reported: CD45RA+ positively selected. The receptor set was obtained from a young man in good health.

V is TRBV5-6 and J is TRBJ2-7; 12 bases align to TRBD2. Germline CDR1 reads SGHDT; CDR2 reads YYEEEE. V lost 4 bases, J lost 5 bases, and 10 bases stayed unmatched. The CDR3 has 16 amino acids. In DNA, the CDR3 is TGTGCCAGCAGCCTGATGACTAGCGGGAGTCAGAACGAGCAGTACTTC. The encoded protein is CASSLMTSGSQNEQYF.

This clone occurred once. This specimen includes other DNA sequences encoding the same CDR3. The chain uses TRBV10-3 and TRBJ2-3; D perhaps matches TRBD1 (5 bases). The CDR3 sequence is 14 residues long. Deletions cut 5 bases from V and 0 bases from J, with 9 bases between. Germline lookup yields CDR1 ENHRY and CDR2 SYGVKD. The CDR3 protein is CAISSGRSTDTQYF. DNA for the CDR3: TGTGCCATCAGTTCAGGGCGTAGCACAGATACGCAGTATTTT.

The chain has TRBV5-1 and TRBJ2-2; 8 bases match TRBD2. The V gene's germline CDR1 is SGHRS and CDR2 YFSETQ. V lost 0 bases and J lost 2; bases outside the gene matches: 3. The CDR3 consists of 16 residues. CDR3 sequence (DNA): TGCGCCAGCAGCTTGGTAGCGGGGTTTAACACCGGGGAGCTGTTTTTT. Encoded protein: CASSLVAGFNTGELFF.

This clone was counted a single time. V usage is TRBV10-2 and J usage is TRBJ2-2, with D maybe TRBD1 (5 bases). There are 15 residues in the CDR3. Germline V gene sequence: CDR1 WSHSY, CDR2 SAAADI. Trimming took off 2 bases at V and 5 bases at J, with 12 bases between the two ends. CDR3 in DNA: TGCGCCAGCAGTGAGACAAGGGGATGGACCGGGGAGCTGTTTTTT. This encodes CASSETRGWTGELFF.

V usage is TRBV28 and J usage is TRBJ2-7; D unresolved. Germline CDR1 and CDR2: MDHEN and SYDVKM. This CDR3 contains 13 residues. Between the trimmed V and J ends, which lost 7 bases and 4 bases, there was a span of 14 bases. CDR3 nucleotide sequence: TGTGCCAGCACCCCCGGCAGACTGTACGAGCAGTACTTC. Amino acid sequence: CASTPGRLYEQYF.

On this clone itself: Other nucleotide sequences in the sample specify the same CDR3. The gene calls are TRBV27 and TRBJ2-1, with D unclear. V was shortened by 5 bases and J by 0 bases, with 11 bases between the two germline ends. This CDR3 contains 15 residues. Germline V gives CDR1 MNHEY, CDR2 SMNVEV (reference sequence). CDR3 amino acids: CASSLIMSSYNEQFF. CDR3 nucleotide sequence: TGTGCCAGCAGTCTGATCATGAGCTCCTACAATGAGCAGTTCTTC.